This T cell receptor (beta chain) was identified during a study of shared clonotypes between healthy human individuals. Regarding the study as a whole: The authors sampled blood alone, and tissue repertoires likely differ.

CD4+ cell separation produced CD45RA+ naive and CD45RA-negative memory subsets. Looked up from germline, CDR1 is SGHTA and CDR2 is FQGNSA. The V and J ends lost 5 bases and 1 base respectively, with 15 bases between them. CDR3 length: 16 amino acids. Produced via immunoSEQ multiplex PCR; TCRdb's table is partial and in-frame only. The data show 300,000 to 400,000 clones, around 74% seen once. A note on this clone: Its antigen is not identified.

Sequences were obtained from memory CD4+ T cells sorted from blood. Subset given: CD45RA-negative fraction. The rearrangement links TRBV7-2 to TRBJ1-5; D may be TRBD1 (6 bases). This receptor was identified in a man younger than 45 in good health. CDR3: CASSAGTRRSNQPQHF. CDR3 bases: TGTGCCAGCAGCGCGGGGACAAGAAGGAGCAATCAGCCCCAGCATTTT.